These T cell receptor beta chains were read from a single sample in a study of blood T cells in healthy people across ages. Each CDR3 protein gets one entry after TCRdb re-called the 5' RACE reads with MiXCR. The sample lists approximately 800,000 distinct CDR3 sequences, around 34% occurring once. The source material was blood. The receptors shown here come from a young man in good health. Each CDR3 is given with its conserved first and last residue. D genes are given only for firm matches. Part of the rows lack a size; the others show once, few, many or a class for expanded clones.

clone size | J gene | D gene | V gene | CDR3 protein | CDR3 DNA
once | TRBJ1-2 | - | TRBV3-1 | CASSQDFRARYYGYTF | TGTGCCAGCAGCCAAGATTTCCGAGCGAGGTACTATGGCTACACCTTC
- | TRBJ1-2 | - | TRBV4-3 | CASSQEDRMVGYTF | TGCGCCAGCAGCCAAGAAGACAGGATGGTTGGCTACACCTTC
many | TRBJ2-3 | - | TRBV12-3/TRBV12-4 | CASSVRDLEDTQYF | TGTGCCAGCAGTGTCCGGGACCTGGAGGATACGCAGTATTTT
few | TRBJ2-7 | TRBD1 | TRBV19 | CASSIGGQGDSYEQYF | TGTGCCAGTAGTATCGGGGGACAGGGGGACTCCTACGAGCAGTACTTC
- | TRBJ2-1 | - | TRBV7-9 | CASSFRGLNKEQFF | TGTGCCAGCAGCTTTCGGGGTTTGAACAAGGAGCAGTTCTTC
few | TRBJ2-7 | TRBD1 | TRBV10-3 | CAISPGQGYEQYF | TGTGCCATCAGCCCGGGACAGGGCTACGAGCAGTACTTC
- | TRBJ2-2 | TRBD1 | TRBV7-6 | CASSSRQGSETGELFF | TGTGCCAGCAGTTCCAGACAGGGATCGGAAACCGGGGAGCTGTTTTTT
- | TRBJ2-7 | TRBD1 | TRBV3-1 | CASSPGTGYYNEQYF | TGTGCCAGCAGCCCCGGGACAGGGTACTACAATGAGCAGTACTTC
- | TRBJ2-1 | TRBD1 | TRBV5-1 | CASRSGRDRPFF | TGCGCCAGCCGGTCTGGTCGGGACAGACCGTTCTTC
many | TRBJ2-3 | - | TRBV12-3/TRBV12-4 | CASSFEEDSSDTQYF | TGTGCCAGCAGTTTTGAGGAGGATAGCTCAGATACGCAGTATTTT